This is a list of T cell receptor beta chains from one sample in a study of cytomegalovirus exposure and HLA in healthy donors. Clones were sequenced by immunoSEQ multiplex PCR, and TCRdb holds only the in-frame ones, with some missing. The sample holds some 190,000 clones; over 80% are singletons and the top ten take more than 1%. Sequences were obtained from PBMCs. These receptors were taken from a boy between 2 and 10 years old in good health and CMV-seronegative. CDR3s include the opening cysteine and the closing phenylalanine or tryptophan.

14	TRBV2	CASSGDRAGYGYTF
16	TRBV7-9	CASSFSESGNLDTQYF
16	TRBV5-1	CAGSLVPGVPYNEQFF
19	TRBV4-3	CASSQVTVSPSGGIDTQYF
14	TRBV18	CASSPSQGRAEAFF
15	TRBV6-5	CASSYLAGGGYEQYF
14	TRBV30	CAWSVKGLLYGYTF
13	TRBV2	CASSGTDSDIQYF
12	TRBV7-2	CASSINRETQYF
17	TRBV7-2	CASSPGPGTGATDTQYF
14	TRBV6-5	CASSYRERDSPLHF